Shown below are 23 T cell receptor beta chains from a single sample sequenced in a study of blood T cell repertoires in COVID-19. Method: immunoSEQ multiplex PCR; TCRdb's copy keeps in-frame clones and lacks some. The sample has 150,000 or so clones, around 82% seen once. Source material: peripheral blood. Receptors originate from a woman aged 55-69 years with acute or convalescent COVID-19.

The V and J genes are TRBV19 and TRBJ1-3, with D possibly matching TRBD1 (5 bases). Germline V gives CDR1 LNHDA, CDR2 SQIVND (reference sequence). This CDR3 region has 18 residues. Trimming took off 3 bases at V and 0 bases at J, with 18 bases between the two ends. In DNA form, the CDR3 reads TGTGCCAGTAGTATTTTGGCACGGCGGGACTACTCTGGAAACACCATATATTTT. This translates into CASSILARRDYSGNTIYF.

This chain connects TRBV9 to TRBJ1-1, with 11 bases identical to TRBD1. Trimming cost V 4 bases and J 5 bases; bases outside gene matches: 10. The CDR3 length is 16 residues. Germline values: CDR1 SGDLS, CDR2 YYNGEE. The CDR3 DNA follows: TGTGCCAGCAGCCAACGGACAGGGGGCTTTGGGACTGAAGCTTTCTTT. Translated, it gives CASSQRTGGFGTEAFF.

This chain links TRBV28 with TRBJ2-2; a weak D match, TRBD2 (6 bases). Trimming cost V 7 bases and J 3 bases, with 12 bases left between them. The CDR3 covers 14 residues. Germline-derived CDR1 and CDR2 are MDHEN and SYDVKM. DNA for the CDR3: TGTGCCAGCACCAGTAGCGGCTACACCGGGGAGCTGTTTTTT. Translated: CASTSSGYTGELFF.

The rearrangement joins TRBV28 to TRBJ2-1, with 10 bases that match TRBD1. The trim removed 2 bases at V and 2 bases at J, leaving 9 bases unmatched. Germline loops: CDR1 MDHEN, CDR2 SYDVKM. CDR3 size: 18 residues. CDR3 sequence: CASSLSVTGTGAYNEQFF. The CDR3 region has the DNA TGTGCCAGCAGTTTAAGCGTAACCGGGACAGGGGCCTACAATGAGCAGTTCTTC.

V gene TRBV11-2 combines with J gene TRBJ2-1, with unresolved D. CDR1 is SGHAT, CDR2 FQNNGV, per germline. Trimming shortened V by 0 bases and J by 5 bases, and 11 bases separated the two germline ends. The CDR3 spans 15 residues. DNA of the CDR3: TGTGCCAGCAGCTTAGAACTACCCACCCACAATGAGCAGTTCTTC. Translation gives CASSLELPTHNEQFF.

This clone was detected many times. This sequence joins TRBV2 and TRBJ1-5, with TRBD1 identical over 7 bases. The CDR3 is 14 residues long. In germline, CDR1 is SNHLY, CDR2 FYNNEI. After removal of 6 bases from V and 2 bases from J, the junction contained 4 bases not matched to a gene. CDR3 residues: CASRRQGGNQPQHF. The CDR3 nucleotides read TGTGCCAGCAGACGACAGGGCGGCAATCAGCCCCAGCATTTT.

The chain's CDR3 is CATSETDRDRGHEQFF. CDR3 in DNA: TGTGCCACCAGTGAGACCGACCGGGACAGGGGCCATGAGCAGTTCTTC. The V gene is TRBV24-1, the J gene TRBJ2-1, with 10 bases that match TRBD1. The length of the CDR3 is 16 residues. V lost 4 bases, J lost 8 bases, and 10 bases stayed unmatched. Per the germline V gene, CDR1 is KGHDR and CDR2 is SFDVKD.

V gene TRBV4-2 combines with J gene TRBJ1-5; the match to TRBD1 covers 9 bases. The CDR3 loop spans 16 amino acids. CDR1 is LGHNA and CDR2 is YNFKEQ in the germline V gene. The V gene end was trimmed by 2 bases and the J gene end by 6 bases; junction bases not matched to a gene: 8. The CDR3 DNA sequence: TGTGCCAGCAGCCAACCCGCGGGACAGGGAGTTCAGCCCCAGCATTTT. Its protein product is CASSQPAGQGVQPQHF.

The CDR3 coding sequence is TGCAGCGCCCTACCCCTGACTAGCGGGAGTGCAGATACGCAGTATTTT. As protein: CSALPLTSGSADTQYF. The V and J genes are TRBV29-1 and TRBJ2-3, with 12 bases lining up with TRBD2. V was clipped by 7 bases and J by 4 bases; unmatched bases: 12. Per the germline V gene, CDR1 is SQVTM and CDR2 is ANQGSEA. The CDR3 consists of 16 residues.

The J gene is TRBJ2-7, the V gene TRBV6-2 or TRBV6-3; D remains ambiguous. The germline V and J ends were trimmed by 6 bases and 4 bases, with 10 bases remaining between them. Germline CDR1 MNHEY, CDR2 SVGEGT. The CDR3 covers 12 residues. The CDR3 protein is CASSSLRYEQYF. CDR3 coding DNA: TGTGCCAGCAGCTCACTTCGATACGAGCAGTACTTC.

The chain couples TRBV9 to TRBJ2-5, with TRBD2 identical over 7 bases. Germline loops: CDR1 SGDLS, CDR2 YYNGEE. CDR3 size: 15 residues. V shed 0 bases, J shed 5 bases, and the junction held 7 bases outside the gene matches. CDR3 DNA sequence: TGTGCCAGCAGCGTAGCTGGCGGGAGCAGGGAGACCCAGTACTTC. The encoded protein is CASSVAGGSRETQYF. Based on the CDR3 plus reference TRBV9 and TRBJ2-5, the full variable domain is DSGVTQTPKHLITATGQRVTLRCSPRSGDLSVYWYQQSLDQGLQFLIQYYNGEERAKGNILERFSAQQFPDLHSELNLSSLELGDSALYFCASSVAGGSRETQYFGPGTRLLVL.

CDR3 sequence reads: CASSVDRGGNQPQHF. The CDR3 nucleotides read TGTGCCAGCAGCGTAGACAGGGGGGGCAATCAGCCCCAGCATTTT. The chain employs TRBV9 and TRBJ1-5; 8 nucleotides agree with TRBD1. V was clipped by 0 bases and J by 2 bases; unmatched bases: 1. The germline V gene encodes CDR1 SGDLS and CDR2 YYNGEE. This CDR3 contains 15 residues.

The chain combines TRBV7-2 with TRBJ2-7; possible D gene TRBD2, 5 bases. Trimming shortened V by 1 base and J by 4 bases, and 14 bases separated the two germline ends. Looked up from germline, CDR1 is SGHTA and CDR2 is FQGNSA. CDR3 length: 15 residues. CDR3 in amino acids: CASSLEELGAYEQYF. The DNA of the CDR3 is TGTGCCAGCAGCTTAGAGGAACTGGGAGCATACGAGCAGTACTTC.

In this sample, this clone turned up a few times. The chain has TRBV7-9 and TRBJ1-2, with 11 bases lining up with TRBD1. Germline loops: CDR1 SEHNR, CDR2 FQNEAQ (reference sequence). The CDR3 is 17 amino acids. The V and J ends lost 4 bases and 8 bases, in that order; junction bases with no gene match: 15. In DNA, the CDR3 is TGTGCCAGCAGCTCAACCGCCCCGGACAGGGGGCTCTGGGGCTACACCTTC. Amino acid sequence: CASSSTAPDRGLWGYTF.

About this clone: Additional DNA sequences in this sample encode the identical CDR3. The V and J genes are TRBV19 and TRBJ2-1, with D possibly TRBD1 on 6 matching bases. CDR1 and CDR2 (germline): LNHDA, SQIVND (reference sequence). CDR3 length: 13 amino acids. V lost 5 bases, J lost 4 bases, and 9 bases lay in between. CDR3 DNA sequence: TGTGCCAGTAGTCCCAGGGGATACAATGAGCAGTTCTTC. Its protein is CASSPRGYNEQFF.

The V and J genes are TRBV4-1 and TRBJ2-3; TRBD2 matches 10 bases. With 1 base clipped from V and 6 bases from J, the junction kept 1 base outside the gene matches. The CDR3 loop spans 14 amino acids. From germline, CDR1 is MGHRA and CDR2 YSYEKL. CDR3 loop: CASSQASGSDTQYF. The CDR3 nucleotides read TGCGCCAGCAGCCAAGCTAGCGGGAGTGATACGCAGTATTTT.

The CDR3 region has the DNA TGCGCCAGCAGCTTGGAACCAGGGACCTACGAGCAGTACTTC. This sequence encodes CASSLEPGTYEQYF. The chain links TRBV5-1 to TRBJ2-7; the D gene is possibly TRBD1 (5 bases). CDR1 is SGHRS and CDR2 is YFSETQ in the germline V gene. V lost 0 bases and J lost 2, with 9 bases in between. CDR3 length equals 14 residues.

V usage is TRBV27 and J usage is TRBJ1-6; no reliable D call. Trimming pared 4 bases from V and 7 bases from J, leaving 5 bases between. CDR3 length: 12 amino acids. Germline CDR1 reads MNHEY; CDR2 reads SMNVEV (reference sequence). The CDR3 is CASSYKNSPLHF. The CDR3 nucleotides are TGTGCCAGCAGTTACAAAAATTCACCCCTCCACTTT.

The chain uses TRBV20-1 and TRBJ1-1; D unclear. V was shortened by 0 bases and J by 8 bases, with 7 bases between the two germline ends. Germline-derived CDR1 and CDR2 are DFQATT and SNEGSKA (reference sequence). This CDR3 is built from 11 residues. The CDR3 nucleotides are TGCAGTGCTAGAGATCGCAGGGAAGCTTTCTTT. Translating it yields CSARDRREAFF.

This clone has only one observation. V gene TRBV28 combines with J gene TRBJ1-2; 9 nucleotides line up with TRBD1. The germline V gene encodes CDR1 MDHEN and CDR2 SYDVKM. With 6 bases clipped from V and 5 bases from J, the junction kept 16 bases outside the gene matches. The CDR3 sequence is 17 residues long. CDR3 amino acids: CASSPPGQGIVSYGYTF. CDR3 DNA sequence: TGTGCCAGCAGCCCTCCCGGACAGGGGATCGTGTCATATGGCTACACCTTC.

The rearrangement links TRBV4-3 to TRBJ1-2; 10 bases are a match to TRBD1. The CDR3 has 14 amino acids. The ends lost 4 bases at V and 8 bases at J; junction bases unmatched: 7. Germline V CDR1 and CDR2: LGHNA, YSLEER. The CDR3 region has the DNA TGCGCCAGCAGCCGGGACAGGGGATCGTGGGGCTACACCTTC. Protein product: CASSRDRGSWGYTF.

The V gene is TRBV15, the J gene TRBJ1-4; no definite D call. The V gene's germline CDR1 is LNHNV and CDR2 YYDKDF (reference sequence). This CDR3 contains 17 residues. The germline V and J ends were trimmed by 5 bases and 3 bases, with 19 bases remaining between them. The CDR3 loop is CATSPRGGPSANEKLFF. Written as DNA, the CDR3 is TGTGCCACCAGCCCCCGCGGAGGACCGTCGGCTAATGAAAAACTGTTTTTT. Full variable domain (missing parts from reference TRBV15 and TRBJ1-4): DAMVIQNPRYQVTQFGKPVTLSCSQTLNHNVMYWYQQKSSQAPKLLFHYYDKDFNNEADTPDNFQSRRPNTSFCFLDIRSPGLGDTAMYLCATSPRGGPSANEKLFFGSGTQLSVL.

The chain combines TRBV4-1 with TRBJ1-1, with D maybe TRBD1 (5 bases). The CDR3 length is 14 residues. V dropped 4 bases and J dropped 11 bases, with 20 bases sitting between them. Germline CDR1 is MGHRA and CDR2 is YSYEKL. In DNA form, the CDR3 reads TGCGCCAGCAGCCGGGGACTGGAGACCTCAGAGGCTTTCTTT. Translation: CASSRGLETSEAFF.